Following are 7 T cell receptor beta chains from one sample sequenced in a study of blood T cell repertoires in COVID-19. Generated by immunoSEQ multiplex PCR, the TCRdb table keeps only in-frame clones and is missing some. The sample includes about 400,000 clones, 70% to 90% of them seen just once. What was sequenced was PBMCs or T cells enriched from blood (not recorded which). These receptors were obtained from a young woman with acute COVID-19.

The chain joins TRBV6-2 or TRBV6-3 to TRBJ2-7; D is undetermined. Per germline, CDR1 MNHEY and CDR2 SVGEGT. This CDR3 region has 14 residues. Trimming pared 2 bases from V and 1 base from J, leaving 9 bases between. CDR3 loop: CASSYGARSYEQYF. The DNA of the CDR3 is TGTGCCAGCAGTTACGGAGCCCGATCCTACGAGCAGTACTTC.

The chain joins TRBV6-5 to TRBJ1-1; D might be TRBD1 (6 bases). CDR1 MNHEY and CDR2 SVGAGI come from the germline V gene. With 7 bases removed from V and 8 bases from J, the gap between germline ends came to 11 bases. CDR3 length equals 11 residues. In DNA form, the CDR3 reads TGTGCCAGCACCAAAGGGGGAGAAGCTTTCTTT. This gives the protein CASTKGGEAFF.

The chain couples TRBV7-6 to TRBJ1-4; D is perhaps TRBD1 (5 bases). CDR1 is SGHVS and CDR2 is FNYEAQ in the germline V gene. This CDR3 region has 15 residues. Trimming stripped 5 bases from V and 8 bases from J, with 18 bases between. The DNA for the CDR3 is TGTGCCAGCAGCCCCCACTGGGGGGAGGGGGAAAAACTGTTTTTT. This sequence encodes CASSPHWGEGEKLFF.

V is TRBV27 and J is TRBJ2-2; 7 nucleotides agree with TRBD1. Germline trimming cut 6 bases from V and 4 bases from J; bases unmatched to any gene: 5. Germline V gene lookup returns CDR1 MNHEY and CDR2 SMNVEV (reference sequence). The CDR3 covers 14 residues. The CDR3: CASSLDRPTGELFF. The DNA of the CDR3 is TGTGCCAGCAGCCTGGACAGGCCCACCGGGGAGCTGTTTTTT.

This clone has a single count. The chain recombines TRBV18 with TRBJ1-2, with 10 nucleotides matching TRBD1. The CDR3 is 15 residues long. The germline gives CDR1 KGHSH, CDR2 LQKENI. Losses at the gene ends were 3 bases for V and 5 bases for J; bases not matched to a gene: 6. The CDR3 bases are TGTGCCAGCTCACCCGGGACAGGGGCCGGGTATGGCTACACCTTC. Translated: CASSPGTGAGYGYTF.

About this clone: Germline is not matched at one junction end, which may reflect a read error. The chain uses TRBV7-2 and TRBJ1-2, with D possibly being TRBD1 (6 bases). This CDR3 comprises 13 residues. Germline CDR1 SGHTA, CDR2 FQGNSA. DNA of the CDR3: TGTGCCAGCAGCCTAATCTCCCGGGACACAGACAACTTC. The encoded protein is CASSLISRDTDNF. Together with reference TRBV7-2 and TRBJ1-2, the CDR3 gives the full variable domain: GAGVSQSPSNKVTEKGKDVELRCDPISGHTALYWYRQSLGQGLEFLIYFQGNSAPDKSGLPSDRFSAERTGGSVSTLTIQRTQQEDSAVYLCASSLISRDTDNFGSGTRLTVV.

The gene calls are TRBV7-8 and TRBJ2-6, with 8 bases matching TRBD2. The germline CDR1 and CDR2 sequences are SGHVS and FQNEAQ. The CDR3 consists of 17 residues. V dropped 3 bases and J dropped 2; count of bases not matched to a gene: 6. CDR3 in DNA: TGTGCCAGCAGCTTTCTCGGGGGGGGCACTGGGGCCAACGTCCTGACTTTC. It encodes CASSFLGGGTGANVLTF.